This T cell receptor (beta chain) comes out of a study of T cell changes during pregnancy in multiple sclerosis. This CDR3 has 15 residues. In germline, CDR1 is GTSNPN, CDR2 SVGIG (reference sequence). V was pared by 0 bases and J by 2 bases, with 8 bases between. The protocol was immunoSEQ multiplex PCR, while the TCRdb copy is restricted to in-frame clones and leaves out a portion. The data show approximately 100,000 clones, with around 90% seen just once and more than 0.95% held by the top ten. V is TRBV30 and J is TRBJ2-6, with a tentative D call TRBD2 (6 bases). Sequenced here: peripheral blood, sampled in the second trimester of pregnancy. The sequence derives from a female donor with multiple sclerosis, enrolled in a pregnancy study. This chain's CDR3 is CAWSVGGAGANVLTF. DNA of the CDR3: TGTGCCTGGAGTGTAGGCGGGGCTGGGGCCAACGTCCTGACTTTC. Using reference TRBV30 and TRBJ2-6 for the parts outside the CDR3, the full variable domain is SQTIHQWPATLVQPVGSPLSLECTVEGTSNPNLYWYRQAAGRGLQLLFYSVGIGQISSEVPQNLSASRPQDRQFILSSKKLLLSDSGFYLCAWSVGGAGANVLTFGAGSRLTVL.